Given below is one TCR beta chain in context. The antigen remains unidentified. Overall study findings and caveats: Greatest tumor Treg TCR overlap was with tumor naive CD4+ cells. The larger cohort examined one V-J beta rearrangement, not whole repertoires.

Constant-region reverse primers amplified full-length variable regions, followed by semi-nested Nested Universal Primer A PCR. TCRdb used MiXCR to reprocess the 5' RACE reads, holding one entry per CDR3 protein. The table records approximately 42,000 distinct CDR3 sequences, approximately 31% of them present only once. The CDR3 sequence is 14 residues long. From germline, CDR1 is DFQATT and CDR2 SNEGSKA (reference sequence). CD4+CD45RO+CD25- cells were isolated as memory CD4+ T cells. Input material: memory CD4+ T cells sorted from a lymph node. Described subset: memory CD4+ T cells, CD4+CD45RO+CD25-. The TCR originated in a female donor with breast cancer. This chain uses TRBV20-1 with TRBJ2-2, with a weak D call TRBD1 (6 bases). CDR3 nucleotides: TGCAGCCCACAGGGACACCCGAACACCGGGGAGCTGTTTTTT. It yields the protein CSPQGHPNTGELFF.